The present TCR beta chain was sequenced within a study of cytomegalovirus exposure and HLA in healthy donors (dated by TCRdb to about 2017). General notes on the study: An earlier analysis of several hundred of the donors reported around 280 Gb of sequence data and approximately 120 million unique TCR beta sequences obtained from around 180 million T cells. An early release covering more than 500 HLA-typed donors comprised about 300 gigabases of sequencing data and roughly 85 million unique TCR sequences. Among the approximately 430 genotyped donors, around 81% belonged to the genetic ancestry cluster associated with self-reported Caucasian donors. The study aimed to test whether cataloging public T cell receptors could reveal signatures of past pathogen exposure. The study profiled the T cell repertoires of about 640 subjects by immunosequencing and related them to cytomegalovirus serostatus. In addition to the first cohort of 666 subjects, a separate validation cohort of 130 or so different subjects was used. To predict cytomegalovirus infection status, the study brought together high-throughput TCR immunosequencing, statistical association of individual TCRs with disease status, and machine learning. A later analysis re-analyzed previously published TCR beta repertoires from 666 donors and added high-resolution HLA genotyping to study TCR occurrence patterns. Rather than using new phenotypic data, the later analysis identified candidate immune exposures from TCR beta sequences and from how often those sequences occurred across donors. An earlier analysis of some 600 of the donors applied high-throughput TCR beta sequencing to assess whether each TCR beta V gene segment acted as functional or pseudogenic. Alongside the repertoire data, information on donor age, sex, ethnicity and CMV serostatus was compiled. Genome-wide SNP genotypes for about 65% of the roughly 700 donors were used in a later genetic analysis, which treated that subset as a discovery cohort. Every repertoire in the discovery cohort had been generated on one and the same sequencing platform. Both class I and class II loci were covered by HLA typing, at four-digit resolution. Typing coverage differed by locus: A, B, C, DRB1 and DQB1 were typed in about 629-640 donors, DQA1 in about 560, DPA1 in over 600, and DPB1 in just under 480. Because of strong linkage in the cohort, 5 or 6 DR-DQ haplotypes were treated as single units for association and clustering. Among under 450 genotyped donors of the cohort, an average of approximately 250,000 unique TCR beta nucleotide sequences were sequenced per donor, roughly 20% of them non-productive.

Of note for this clone: This clone's antigen is unknown. Qualities for individual bases were not recorded, and no much larger clone is one base off.

Beyond this particular receptor, the publication reports: Because some donors lacked HLA typing at each locus, the association tests relied only on the typed subset. At a false discovery rate of 0.05, a later analysis linked some 18,000 TCR beta sequences to specific HLA alleles. In vitro tests confirmed that a few of the cytomegalovirus-associated TCR beta chains recognize cytomegalovirus antigens. In a later genetic analysis, fewer N-insertions in productive TCRs were reported among donors in an Asian-associated ancestry cluster than the roughly 640-donor mean. In a later analysis, TCR association rates were found to vary across HLA loci, with the most associated TCRs seen for DRB1 alleles and the fewest for HLA-C alleles. A later analysis reported that several top co-occurrence clusters appeared linked to parvovirus B19, influenza, CMV and Epstein-Barr virus. A further reported finding was that TCR beta sequences accurately predicted the HLA-A and HLA-B alleles for most subjects in the first cohort. Sequencing depth was assumed to be roughly uniform across donors in the presence/absence analyses, though that assumption may not hold. A later genetic analysis associated a missense DCLRE1C variant with V-gene and J-gene trimming of TCR beta chains, and an independent cohort replicated the association. In a later analysis, HLA-associated TCR beta chains showed more clonal expansion and lower generation probabilities than non-associated chains that were equally common. Linkage disequilibrium might explain the correlated functional status among segregating V segments, but an unknown experimental factor could not be excluded. Only TCR beta chains were sequenced in this cohort, and the absence of alpha or paired-chain data limited detectable features. Because counts were too low, seventeen rarely observed V segments, including chromosome 9 orphons, were left out of the earlier analysis of 587 of the donors. The authors suggested that the approach could potentially be extended to other disease states and immunological phenotypes. The study gave a list of 150 to 200 TCR beta chains associated with cytomegalovirus. A later analysis found that most CMV-associated TCR beta chains appeared HLA-restricted, with HLA associations seemingly driven largely by CMV exposure. In an earlier analysis of roughly 500 of the donors, most TCR beta V segments appeared in productive rearrangements about 87% or about 30% of the time, broadly matching IMGT annotations. Most TCR sequences were seen in very few donors, while some public TCRs were found in many individuals. A cluster of highly shared sequence variants was judged likely to represent a technical artifact of the sequencing pipeline. Because the 87-base-pair reads could not distinguish some IMGT-functional V segments, including TRBV6-2 and TRBV6-3, those segments were excluded. When HLA alleles, especially DR and DQ, strongly co-occurred, TCR associations were difficult to assign to individual alleles. Immune exposure information for the cohort was limited to CMV serostatus. In both the original and validation cohorts, the classifier was reported to diagnose cytomegalovirus status with high specificity and sensitivity.

The cohort was made up of 650 to 700 healthy bone marrow donors. At the time of sampling, every cohort member was nominally healthy, though immune exposures that went unrecorded were likely present. The donor was CMV seronegative and was included in the group of a few hundred seronegative cohort members. A peripheral blood sample was collected from each donor, and TCR beta sequencing was performed on peripheral blood mononuclear cells. The Qiagen DNeasy Blood Extraction Kit was used to extract genomic DNA from the blood cell samples. Library preparation employed the immunoSEQ multiplex PCR assay. A mixture of 60 forward primers for TCR Vbeta segments and 13 reverse primers for TCR Jbeta segments was used in the multiplex PCR. Amplification of the CDR3 region of rearranged TCR beta genes was performed with a multiplex PCR assay on genomic DNA. The Illumina HiSeq System was used to sequence the amplified TCR beta libraries as 87-base-pair reads. The original methods were these. In a later analysis, some 80 million unique TCR beta chains were counted across the 666 repertoires, and around 11 million of these chains were shared by at least two donors. A nearest-neighbor algorithm error-corrected the raw reads and collapsed the reads into unique sequences, merging closely related sequences to remove PCR and sequencing errors. CDR3 sequences were aligned to IMGT reference sequences to assign V, D and J gene segments. Each retained sequence needed at least a six-nucleotide match to both a V gene segment and a J gene segment. Rearrangements were classified as productive when the CDR3 lacked stop codons and remained in frame with V and J, and all other rearrangements were classified as non-productive. Following IMGT convention, CDR3 was defined as the stretch from the second conserved V-encoded cysteine to the conserved J-encoded phenylalanine. In an earlier analysis of approximately 500 of the donors, sequences lacking an unambiguous match to a single V gene segment were excluded. In an earlier analysis of several hundred of the donors, V segments were called functional above 56.7% productive rearrangements and were called segregating when the between-donor standard deviation exceeded 5%. A statistical classification framework was developed to diagnose cytomegalovirus status using the catalog of TCR beta chain sequences. V and J gene assignment, in a later analysis, came from comparing TCR nucleotide sequences with IMGT/GENE-DB human TR gene sequences. Using the TCRdist pipeline, a later analysis assigned CDR3 sequences along with most-parsimonious VDJ recombination scenarios. In a later analysis, each TCR beta chain was defined by its CDR3 amino acid sequence together with its V-gene family, and reads lacking a unique V-gene family were excluded. A later analysis removed 592 highly shared, low-generation-probability nucleotide sequences to deal with suspected cross-contamination and a sequencing artifact. A later analysis calculated a clonal expansion index for each public chain from normalized within-repertoire ranks of inferred template counts. In a later analysis, generation probabilities were computed using a VDJ recombination model fitted to out-of-frame rearrangements, and the results were checked against IGoR. Hypergeometric tests were used in a later analysis to score TCR-TCR, TCR-HLA and TCR-CMV co-occurrence, with a repertoire-size bias correction applied to the TCR pairs. In a later analysis, false discovery rates were estimated by permuting HLA or CMV assignments 20 times. A later analysis grouped co-occurring TCRs with DBSCAN, adding TCRdist sequence similarity when clustering within HLA-allele-positive subsets. Repertoires with fewer than 30,000 or more than 120,000 public chains were left out of co-occurrence clustering, as were four to six repertoires with anomalous nucleotide sharing. TCRdb obtained this table from immuneACCESS and retained in-frame rearrangements with V and J assigned. These tables miss some clones; where compared with another copy, unresolved V genes account for less than half of the shortfall, and the remainder is unexplained. Clone size and the V and J calls come from that table; the DNA yielded D and trimming. The sample contains fewer than 150,000 clones, approximately 80% of them found a single time. Together, the top ten hold around 5% of the sample.

Based on the germline V gene (reference sequence), the CDR1 and CDR2 sequences are PRHDT and FYEKMQ. V is clipped by 2 bases and J by 3 bases, and the sequence between their germline boundaries is 16 bases long. The CDR3 sequence holds 16 residues, the cysteine and phenylalanine included. Just the 48-base CDR3 DNA is kept, in frame starting at base 1. This TCR came from a male donor in good health and CMV-seronegative. Specimen: PBMCs. Here the chain combines TRBV13 and TRBJ1-1; no D gene is confidently identified. The nucleotides are TGTGCCAGCAGCTTAAGAGGGCCCCTTCGGGACACTGAAGCTTTCTTT. The resulting protein is CASSLRGPLRDTEAFF.